The 30 T cell receptor beta chains in this list originate from one sample, sequenced in a study of blood T cell repertoires in COVID-19. Clones were read by immunoSEQ multiplex PCR, and TCRdb kept only the in-frame ones, dropping some. The table lists about 44,000 clones, around nine tenths of them singletons. The sample comprised peripheral blood. These receptors all come from a woman aged 40 to 50 with acute or convalescent COVID-19.

The chain carries TRBV2 and TRBJ2-7; 7 bases fit TRBD1. Germline values: CDR1 SNHLY, CDR2 FYNNEI. The CDR3 spans 12 residues. The J segment lost 7 bases and the V segment lost 7 bases, leaving 7 bases of the junction unmatched. CDR3 in DNA: TGTGCCAGCACGGGACAGCAAGGGGAGCAGTACTTC. Its translation is CASTGQQGEQYF.

In this sample, this clone turned up once. V gene TRBV6-1 combines with J gene TRBJ1-5; tentatively, D is TRBD1 (5 bases). With 0 bases removed from V and 3 bases from J, the gap between germline ends came to 15 bases. In germline, CDR1 is MNHNS, CDR2 SASEGT. The CDR3 sequence is 17 residues long. CDR3 sequence: CASSEALGQRPNQPQHF. Written as DNA, the CDR3 is TGTGCCAGCAGTGAAGCGCTGGGGCAAAGGCCCAATCAGCCCCAGCATTTT.

The chain carries TRBV5-1 and TRBJ1-6; weak D call: TRBD1 (5 bases). With 3 bases removed from V and 10 bases from J, the gap between germline ends came to 14 bases. Looked up from germline, CDR1 is SGHRS and CDR2 is YFSETQ. The CDR3 spans 14 residues. The CDR3 protein is CASSYWGGESPLHF. CDR3 sequence (DNA): TGCGCCAGCAGCTACTGGGGGGGGGAGTCACCCCTCCACTTT.

This chain uses TRBV15 with TRBJ1-5; 8 bases match TRBD1. The germline V gene has CDR1 LNHNV and CDR2 YYDKDF (reference sequence). The J segment lost 1 base and the V segment lost 0 bases, leaving 8 bases of the junction unmatched. This CDR3 spans 18 amino acids. The CDR3 protein is CATSRDGQGAVSNQPQHF. CDR3 in DNA: TGTGCCACCAGCAGAGATGGCCAGGGGGCGGTGAGCAATCAGCCCCAGCATTTT.

V and J are TRBV5-1 and TRBJ2-3; perhaps TRBD1 as D (5 bases). CDR3 length: 14 residues. The V end was cut by 0 bases, the J end by 5 bases, with 10 bases between. CDR1 is SGHRS and CDR2 is YFSETQ in the germline V gene. CDR3 nucleotides: TGCGCCAGCAGCTTGGGGGCCAGGGAAGATACGCAGTATTTT. Amino acid sequence: CASSLGAREDTQYF.

This sequence joins TRBV28 and TRBJ1-1, with D possibly being TRBD1 (5 bases). V lost 6 bases and J 4 bases, leaving 18 bases between the germline ends. CDR1 is MDHEN, CDR2 SYDVKM, per germline. This CDR3 is built from 15 residues. CDR3 region: CASSPQVPGGTEAFF. CDR3 nucleotide sequence: TGTGCCAGCAGCCCACAGGTTCCCGGGGGCACTGAAGCTTTCTTT.

The rearrangement joins TRBV2 to TRBJ2-7; a weak D match, TRBD2 (6 bases). Germline CDR1 SNHLY, CDR2 FYNNEI. Trimming stripped 4 bases from V and 5 bases from J, with 15 bases between. The CDR3 consists of 14 residues. CDR3 region: CASSVGQGLNEQYF. The CDR3 nucleotides are TGTGCCAGCAGTGTAGGCCAGGGACTTAACGAGCAGTACTTC.

V and J are TRBV9 and TRBJ2-7; maybe TRBD1 (7 bases). The V and J ends lost 0 bases and 0 bases respectively, with 19 bases between them. CDR1 is SGDLS, CDR2 YYNGEE, per germline. CDR3 length equals 18 residues. CDR3 sequence reads: CASSVAILGQGGSYEQYF. CDR3 DNA sequence: TGTGCCAGCAGCGTAGCTATCCTGGGTCAGGGGGGCTCCTACGAGCAGTACTTC.

The CDR3 sequence is CAISGGADYGYTF. DNA of the CDR3: TGTGCCATATCAGGGGGCGCGGACTATGGCTACACCTTC. The chain joins TRBV28 to TRBJ1-2; TRBD1 matches at 8 bases. The CDR3 covers 13 residues. Losses at the gene ends were 10 bases for V and 3 bases for J; bases not matched to a gene: 7. Germline V gives CDR1 MDHEN, CDR2 SYDVKM.

This chain connects TRBV19 to TRBJ1-4; a possible D gene is TRBD1 (5 bases). Germline values: CDR1 LNHDA, CDR2 SQIVND (reference sequence). V lost 6 bases, J lost 8 bases, and 10 bases lay in between. CDR3 length: 12 amino acids. The CDR3 sequence is CASSQGWEKLFF. CDR3 bases: TGTGCCAGTAGCCAGGGATGGGAAAAACTGTTTTTT. The full variable domain, in which reference TRBV19 and TRBJ1-4 provide the parts outside the CDR3, is DGGITQSPKYLFRKEGQNVTLSCEQNLNHDAMYWYRQDPGQGLRLIYYSQIVNDFQKGDIAEGYSVSREKKESFPLTVTSAQKNPTAFYLCASSQGWEKLFFGSGTQLSVL.

The chain joins TRBV6-2 or TRBV6-3 to TRBJ2-7; 8 nucleotides align to TRBD1. The length of the CDR3 is 13 residues. J lost 4 bases, V lost 8 bases, and 7 bases had no gene match. CDR1 is MNHEY and CDR2 is SVGEGT in the germline V gene. The CDR3 DNA reads TGTGCCAGCCGTTCAGGGGGCCGGTACGAGCAGTACTTC. Translated: CASRSGGRYEQYF.

The V gene is TRBV7-2, the J gene TRBJ1-2; TRBD1 is a possible D gene (5 bases). CDR3 length equals 12 residues. V was cut by 2 bases and J by 8 bases, with 9 bases left in between. The germline V gene has CDR1 SGHTA and CDR2 FQGNSA. The CDR3 bases are TGTGCCAGCAGCTTATCCAGGGCGGGCTACACCTTC. Its translation: CASSLSRAGYTF.

This clone was counted a single time. J is TRBJ1-5 and V is TRBV2, with TRBD1 identical over 9 bases. After removal of 6 bases from V and 6 bases from J, the junction contained 15 bases not matched to a gene. CDR3 size: 17 residues. Germline CDR1 is SNHLY and CDR2 is FYNNEI. The DNA for the CDR3 is TGTGCCAGCAGCGGGACCCTGGACAGGGGAGGGTCTCAGCCCCAGCATTTT. Translation: CASSGTLDRGGSQPQHF.

The CDR3 nucleotides are TGTGCCAGCAGCGTCAGCTACGGGACACTTGCCCACGAGCAGTACTTC. Amino acids: CASSVSYGTLAHEQYF. This rearrangement joins TRBV11-2 to TRBJ2-7; D perhaps matches TRBD1 (6 bases). This CDR3 is 16 amino acids long. Germline V gene data show CDR1 as SGHAT and CDR2 as FQNNGV. V was cut by 5 bases and J by 5 bases, with 22 bases left in between.

The chain couples TRBV11-3 to TRBJ2-2; 8 bases map to TRBD1. Germline CDR1 is SGHNT and CDR2 is YENEEA. The CDR3 has 14 residues. The V and J ends lost 5 bases and 4 bases, in that order; junction bases with no gene match: 3. CDR3 protein: CASSPGTGTGELFF. CDR3 DNA: TGTGCCAGCAGCCCCGGGACAGGCACCGGGGAGCTGTTTTTT.

On this clone itself: Other DNA sequences within the sample encode an identical CDR3. The chain uses TRBV5-6 and TRBJ1-5, with D possibly being TRBD1 (5 bases). This CDR3 is 14 amino acids long. CDR1 is SGHDT and CDR2 is YYEEEE in the germline V gene. The V gene lost 2 bases and the J gene lost 4 bases, with 10 bases spanning the gap. As DNA, the CDR3 is TGTGCCAGCAGCTTTTCAGGGTTAAATCAGCCCCAGCATTTT. Translating gives CASSFSGLNQPQHF.

Here the CDR3 DNA reads TGTGCTAGTGGTTCTGGACAGGCCGTTAATGAAAAACTGTTTTTT. Its translation: CASGSGQAVNEKLFF. The V and J genes are TRBV12-5 and TRBJ1-4; 7 nucleotides match TRBD1. There are 15 residues in the CDR3. V dropped 4 bases and J dropped 4; count of bases not matched to a gene: 6. CDR1 is LGHNT, CDR2 FRNRAP, per germline. Full variable domain (rest looked up from reference TRBV12-5 and TRBJ1-4): DARVTQTPRHKVTEMGQEVTMRCQPILGHNTVFWYRQTMMQGLELLAYFRNRAPLDDSGMPKDRFSAEMPDATLATLKIQPSEPRDSAVYFCASGSGQAVNEKLFFGSGTQLSVL.

The chain recombines TRBV6-5 with TRBJ2-7; TRBD1 aligns across 12 bases. The trim removed 5 bases at V and 3 bases at J, leaving 5 bases unmatched. This CDR3 has 15 amino acids. Looked up from germline, CDR1 is MNHEY and CDR2 is SVGAGI. CDR3 in DNA: TGTGCCAGCAGTCTCCGGGACAGGGGGCTCTACGAGCAGTACTTC. Its translation is CASSLRDRGLYEQYF.

The chain couples TRBV5-4 to TRBJ2-2; TRBD2 matches at 11 bases. The junction had 6 bases not matched to a gene; V was cut back by 2 bases and J by 6 bases. The CDR3 is 16 residues long. From germline, CDR1 is SGHNT and CDR2 YYREEE (reference sequence). The CDR3 bases are TGTGCCAGCAGCTTATTAGCGGGAGGGCCGCCCGGGGAGCTGTTTTTT. It codes for CASSLLAGGPPGELFF.

This chain joins TRBV27 and TRBJ1-1, with unresolved D. The CDR3 totals 14 residues. Germline assignment: CDR1 MNHEY and CDR2 SMNVEV (reference sequence). Trimming pared 3 bases from V and 3 bases from J, leaving 11 bases between. The DNA of the CDR3 is TGTGCCAGCAGTTTTGCGGGTGGGGACACTGAAGCTTTCTTT. Translated, it gives CASSFAGGDTEAFF.

The chain links TRBV4-2 to TRBJ1-2, with TRBD1 as a possible D gene (5 bases). The CDR3 extends over 16 amino acids. Deletions cut 2 bases from V and 2 bases from J, with 15 bases between. Germline V gene lookup returns CDR1 LGHNA and CDR2 YNFKEQ. The CDR3 protein is CASSQLPAGGNYGYTF. CDR3 DNA: TGTGCCAGCAGCCAACTGCCTGCGGGGGGAAACTATGGCTACACCTTC.

The chain joins TRBV7-9 to TRBJ2-2; possibly TRBD2 for D (5 bases). The CDR3 covers 17 residues. CDR1 and CDR2 (germline): SEHNR, FQNEAQ (reference sequence). Trimming shortened V by 5 bases and J by 7 bases, and 23 bases separated the two germline ends. CDR3 nucleotide sequence: TGTGCCAGCAGCCCTCTATCATCCCTCGGGGTCCGCGGGGAGCTGTTTTTT. It encodes CASSPLSSLGVRGELFF.

The chain uses TRBV9 and TRBJ1-4; TRBD1 might be the D (5 bases). V lost 0 bases and J lost 4, with 10 bases in between. The CDR3 is made up of 15 amino acids. CDR1 and CDR2 from the germline V gene are SGDLS and YYNGEE. The CDR3 DNA is TGTGCCAGCAGCGTAGAGGGAAGGGGTAATGAAAAACTGTTTTTT. Residues: CASSVEGRGNEKLFF.

The chain links TRBV19 to TRBJ1-2; 8 bases fit TRBD1. This CDR3 is built from 17 residues. CDR1 is LNHDA and CDR2 is SQIVND in the germline V gene (reference sequence). V was pared by 3 bases and J by 2 bases, with 11 bases of the junction left unmatched. This CDR3 is CASSIFLGQGGNYGYTF. The CDR3, as DNA: TGTGCCAGTAGTATTTTCCTAGGACAGGGTGGAAACTATGGCTACACCTTC.

This chain links TRBV27 with TRBJ1-2, with 10 bases fitting TRBD1. V was clipped by 5 bases and J by 3 bases; unmatched bases: 6. This CDR3 has 15 amino acids. From germline, CDR1 is MNHEY and CDR2 SMNVEV (reference sequence). The CDR3 protein is CASSLRTGGDYGYTF. For the CDR3, the DNA is TGTGCCAGCAGTCTACGGACAGGGGGGGACTATGGCTACACCTTC.

The chain links TRBV28 to TRBJ2-7, with D uncertain. Per germline, CDR1 MDHEN and CDR2 SYDVKM. Trimming removed 3 bases at V and 1 base at J, with 7 bases between. The CDR3 totals 13 residues. CDR3 region: CASSFSQSYEQYF. The CDR3 nucleotides are TGTGCCAGCAGTTTCTCACAGTCCTACGAGCAGTACTTC. The entire variable domain, with the rest obtained from reference TRBV28 and TRBJ2-7, is as follows: DVKVTQSSRYLVKRTGEKVFLECVQDMDHENMFWYRQDPGLGLRLIYFSYDVKMKEKGDIPEGYSVSREKKERFSLILESASTNQTSMYLCASSFSQSYEQYFGPGTRLTVT.

This chain uses TRBV3-1 (or the pseudogene TRBV3-2) with TRBJ1-3, with a tentative D call TRBD1 (6 bases). Germline CDR1 reads LGHDT; CDR2 reads YNNKEL (reference sequence). V was pared by 2 bases and J by 2 bases, with 25 bases between. This CDR3 spans 20 amino acids. The CDR3 region has the DNA TGTGCCAGCAGCCAACAGAGGGGACACGGTCGGGTCTCTACTGGAAACACCATATATTTT. Protein sequence: CASSQQRGHGRVSTGNTIYF.

The V gene is TRBV7-9, the J gene TRBJ1-2, with D hard to call. The length of the CDR3 is 15 residues. With 8 bases removed from V and 5 bases from J, the gap between germline ends came to 21 bases. In germline, CDR1 is SEHNR, CDR2 FQNEAQ (reference sequence). Here the CDR3 DNA reads TGTGCCAGCGAGGGCACGGATGTCGTCGTGTATGGCTACACCTTC. Residues: CASEGTDVVVYGYTF.

The CDR3 is CASSPQGLGEQYF. The CDR3 nucleotides read TGTGCCAGCAGCCCCCAGGGGTTGGGCGAGCAGTACTTC. The chain has TRBV7-3 and TRBJ2-7; D possibly corresponds to TRBD1 (6 bases). This CDR3 is 13 amino acids long. CDR1 and CDR2 from the germline V gene are SGHTA and FQGTGA. Trimming took off 5 bases at V and 6 bases at J, with 14 bases between the two ends.

This rearrangement joins TRBV6-6 to TRBJ1-1, with D possibly being TRBD1 (6 bases). This CDR3 has 15 residues. V was cut by 1 base and J by 0 bases, with 9 bases left in between. The germline V gene encodes CDR1 MNHNY and CDR2 SVGAGI (reference sequence). CDR3 sequence reads: CASSYYQGLNTEAFF. Written as DNA, the CDR3 is TGTGCCAGCAGTTACTACCAGGGGTTGAACACTGAAGCTTTCTTT.